This T cell receptor (beta chain) was retrieved from a study of blood T cell repertoires in COVID-19. Background on the study: PBMCs, B-cell-depleted T cells, or T cells were the source of the cDNA or gDNA that made up the material.

The age range of participants was about 18 to 100 years, with residence in about two dozen US areas. Participants reported their clinical history, and cohort assignment relied on those reports. The V and J ends lost 7 bases and 1 base respectively, with 11 bases between them. CDR3 length equals 13 residues. Per the germline V gene, CDR1 is LNHDA and CDR2 is SQIVND (reference sequence). As handled by the study authors: Amplifying reference gene primers gave estimates of nucleated cell counts. The protocol was immunoSEQ multiplex PCR, while the TCRdb copy is restricted to in-frame clones and leaves out a portion. V, J and clone size are taken as reported in that table, and D and trimming were inferred from the DNA itself. The sample includes about 280,000 clones, 85% of them seen just once.

This chain links TRBV19 with TRBJ2-7, with D hard to call. The clonotype was recovered from a woman aged 50 to 60 who had recovered from COVID-19. Input material: PBMCs or T cells enriched from blood (not recorded which). The CDR3 here is CASKATDSYEQYF. The CDR3 DNA sequence: TGTGCCAGTAAAGCGACCGATTCCTACGAGCAGTACTTC.